This T cell receptor beta chain is drawn from a study of CD8+ T cells in alopecia areata. Across the study: Disease severity was quantified as SALT score of affected scalp area.

RNA, once extracted, was reverse transcribed into cDNA for use as the sequencing template. Profiled with immunoSEQ multiplex PCR; TCRdb holds only in-frame clones, not every one. Here the sample spans about 290,000 clones, more than 45% being singletons. Treatment: oral pan-JAK inhibitor, 5-10 mg twice daily. V lost 2 bases, J lost 3 bases, and 8 bases lay in between. The CDR3 has 14 amino acids. Per germline, CDR1 SGDLS and CDR2 YYNGEE. Comment on this clone: What it recognizes is unknown.

Points from the study as a whole: Throughout tofacitinib, many expanded lesional clones continued to persist in scalp and blood.

This sample comprised CD4+ T cells sorted from blood, obtained at week 24, from a patient treated with tofacitinib. The clonotype originates from a human donor with alopecia areata. The chain has TRBV9 and TRBJ2-2, with D uncertain. For the CDR3, the DNA is TGTGCCAGCAGCGTTCGACGGGACACCGGGGAGCTGTTTTTT. This gives the protein CASSVRRDTGELFF.